What follows are 5 T cell receptor beta chains derived from one specimen sequenced in a study of siplizumab effects on memory and regulatory T cells. Some clones are missing from TCRdb's copy, which holds only in-frame ones; the method was immunoSEQ multiplex PCR. Of about 100,000 clones in the sample, approximately 92% are singletons; the top ten hold about 0.15%. The sample was CD4+ T cells sorted from blood. These receptor sequences come from a human donor in good health.

The chain links TRBV19 to TRBJ2-5, with D hard to call. CDR3 size: 12 residues. V was shortened by 4 bases and J by 5 bases, with 8 bases between the two germline ends. Germline assignment: CDR1 LNHDA and CDR2 SQIVND (reference sequence). CDR3: CASSTVGETQYF. In DNA form, the CDR3 reads TGTGCCAGTAGTACCGTCGGGGAGACCCAGTACTTC.

The chain combines TRBV5-1 with TRBJ1-3; D is uncertain. CDR3 length: 14 residues. With 4 bases removed from V and 6 bases from J, the gap between germline ends came to 14 bases. Per the germline V gene, CDR1 is SGHRS and CDR2 is YFSETQ. CDR3 loop: CASSGTPGVNTIYF. The CDR3, as DNA: TGCGCCAGCAGCGGAACCCCCGGAGTAAACACCATATATTTT.

In nucleotides, the CDR3 is TGTGCCAGCAGCTTTGGCGCGGGGGGCACCACAGATACGCAGTATTTT. This translates into CASSFGAGGTTDTQYF. This rearrangement joins TRBV7-2 to TRBJ2-3, with TRBD2 identical over 8 bases. Germline V CDR1 and CDR2: SGHTA, FQGNSA. Trimming cost V 3 bases and J 2 bases; bases outside gene matches: 7. The CDR3 runs to 16 residues.

This chain connects TRBV18 to TRBJ2-7, with D unclear. The CDR3 extends over 11 amino acids. V lost 8 bases and J 6 bases, leaving 11 bases between the germline ends. CDR1 is KGHSH and CDR2 is LQKENI in the germline V gene. Here the CDR3 DNA reads TGTGCCAGCCAAGGTACTCGCGAGCAGTACTTC. Protein product: CASQGTREQYF.

This chain links TRBV28 with TRBJ2-1; 9 bases agree with TRBD2. This CDR3 region has 16 residues. The germline gives CDR1 MDHEN, CDR2 SYDVKM. Germline trimming cut 6 bases from V and 7 bases from J; bases unmatched to any gene: 13. The CDR3 DNA sequence: TGTGCCAGCAGCTCCTGGAGGCGGGGGGGCGGAAATGAGCAGTTCTTC. The encoded protein is CASSSWRRGGGNEQFF.